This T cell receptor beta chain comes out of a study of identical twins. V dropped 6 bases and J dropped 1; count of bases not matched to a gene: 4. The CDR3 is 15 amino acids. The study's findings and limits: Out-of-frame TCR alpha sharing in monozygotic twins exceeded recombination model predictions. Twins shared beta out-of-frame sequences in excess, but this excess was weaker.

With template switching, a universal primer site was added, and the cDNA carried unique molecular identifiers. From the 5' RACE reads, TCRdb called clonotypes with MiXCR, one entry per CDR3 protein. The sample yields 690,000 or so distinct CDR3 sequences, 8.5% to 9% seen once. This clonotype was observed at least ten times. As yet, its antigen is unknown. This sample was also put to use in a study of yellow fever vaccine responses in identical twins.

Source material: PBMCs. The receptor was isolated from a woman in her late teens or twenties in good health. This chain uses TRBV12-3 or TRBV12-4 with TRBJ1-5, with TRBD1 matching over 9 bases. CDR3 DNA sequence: TGTGCCAGCAGAGGAACAGGGGGCAGCAATCAGCCCCAGCATTTT. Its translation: CASRGTGGSNQPQHF.